The 26 T cell receptor beta chains listed next were all sequenced from one sample in a study of cytomegalovirus exposure and HLA in healthy donors. Sequencing used immunoSEQ multiplex PCR; TCRdb keeps in-frame clones, though not all of them. The data hold roughly 330,000 clones, with about nine tenths observed a single time. Sequencing used PBMCs. The receptors come from a woman in her 30s in good health and CMV-seropositive.

The chain has TRBV7-2 and TRBJ1-2; TRBD1 is a possible D gene (6 bases). This CDR3 is built from 17 residues. Germline values: CDR1 SGHTA, CDR2 FQGNSA. V lost 5 bases to trimming and J lost 4 bases, with 23 bases between them. CDR3 coding DNA: TGTGCCAGCAGCCCTCGGGTCCCGAGCAGGGGCCTCTATGGCTACACCTTC. Translated: CASSPRVPSRGLYGYTF.

The chain links TRBV4-3 to TRBJ2-3; 8 nucleotides line up with TRBD2. Losses at the gene ends were 0 bases for V and 5 bases for J; bases not matched to a gene: 7. This CDR3 has 16 residues. The germline gives CDR1 LGHNA, CDR2 YSLEER. The CDR3 loop reads CASSQEGTRAGDTQYF. As DNA, the CDR3 is TGCGCCAGCAGCCAAGAAGGGACTAGAGCAGGAGATACGCAGTATTTT.

The chain is built from TRBV15 and TRBJ2-7; D possibly uses TRBD1 or TRBD2 (7 bases each). The CDR3 consists of 16 residues. Germline assignment: CDR1 LNHNV and CDR2 YYDKDF (reference sequence). The germline V and J ends were trimmed by 11 bases and 2 bases, with 25 bases remaining between them. CDR3 region: CAPAEGGRGQPYEQYF. CDR3 nucleotides: TGTGCCCCCGCCGAGGGGGGGAGGGGGCAGCCCTACGAGCAGTACTTC.

The V gene is TRBV5-4, the J gene TRBJ1-1, with 7 bases aligning to TRBD1. This CDR3 is 12 amino acids long. The trim removed 8 bases at V and 0 bases at J, leaving 1 base unmatched. Germline V lookup: CDR1 SGHNT, CDR2 YYREEE (reference sequence). CDR3 in amino acids: CARGTVNTEAFF. Here the CDR3 DNA reads TGTGCCAGGGGGACAGTGAACACTGAAGCTTTCTTT.

The chain joins TRBV9 to TRBJ2-2; D is perhaps TRBD2 (6 bases). There are 14 residues in the CDR3. Germline V gene sequence: CDR1 SGDLS, CDR2 YYNGEE. V was clipped by 0 bases and J by 5 bases, with 8 bases between them. The chain's CDR3 is CASSVEGTTGELFF. CDR3 sequence (DNA): TGTGCCAGCAGCGTAGAGGGGACTACCGGGGAGCTGTTTTTT.

CDR3 residues: CASSVTAIKTEAFF. CDR3 nucleotides: TGTGCCAGCAGCGTAACCGCGATAAAGACTGAAGCTTTCTTT. The chain links TRBV9 to TRBJ1-1; the D is unclear. Germline V gene data show CDR1 as SGDLS and CDR2 as YYNGEE. Trimming left V 1 base short and J 5 bases short, with 12 bases between. The CDR3 covers 14 residues.

The rearrangement joins TRBV29-1 to TRBJ1-2; D remains ambiguous. This CDR3 contains 13 residues. The V gene's germline CDR1 is SQVTM and CDR2 ANQGSEA. Trimming took off 3 bases at V and 4 bases at J, with 12 bases between the two ends. The CDR3 region is CSVEAPLSYGYTF. The CDR3 DNA sequence: TGCAGCGTTGAGGCCCCACTCTCCTATGGCTACACCTTC.

V and J are TRBV5-1 and TRBJ2-7; D call uncertain. Per the germline V gene, CDR1 is SGHRS and CDR2 is YFSETQ. The CDR3 sequence is 15 residues long. Between the trimmed V and J ends, which lost 4 bases and 0 bases, there was a span of 14 bases. CDR3 nucleotides: TGCGCCAGCAGCCGGTCGGTAGGCGGCTCCTACGAGCAGTACTTC. Its translation: CASSRSVGGSYEQYF.

The chain links TRBV27 to TRBJ1-5, with a tentative D call TRBD1 (6 bases). The CDR3 runs 15 residues. The germline CDR1 and CDR2 sequences are MNHEY and SMNVEV (reference sequence). Trimming took off 4 bases at V and 4 bases at J, with 14 bases between the two ends. The CDR3 spells CASSSTTGRNQPQHF. CDR3 nucleotide sequence: TGTGCCAGCAGTTCGACGACAGGCAGAAATCAGCCCCAGCATTTT.

The genes are TRBV27 and TRBJ1-5, with 7 bases matching TRBD1. The CDR3 contains 14 residues. V lost 7 bases, J lost 4 bases, and 7 bases stayed unmatched. Per germline, CDR1 MNHEY and CDR2 SMNVEV (reference sequence). The CDR3 spells CASMLQGRNQPQHF. The CDR3 bases are TGTGCCAGCATGTTACAGGGGCGGAATCAGCCCCAGCATTTT.

The gene calls are TRBV5-1 and TRBJ1-5; D gene unclear. Germline-derived CDR1 and CDR2 are SGHRS and YFSETQ. V was pared by 2 bases and J by 7 bases, with 16 bases between. The CDR3 is made up of 15 amino acids. The CDR3 here is CASSLRDPERQPQHF. In DNA form, the CDR3 reads TGCGCCAGCAGCTTACGAGACCCAGAAAGGCAGCCCCAGCATTTT.

The chain joins TRBV7-2 to TRBJ1-5; D is possibly TRBD1 (5 bases). The CDR3 runs 14 residues. Looked up from germline, CDR1 is SGHTA and CDR2 is FQGNSA. Trimming took 3 bases from V and 0 from J, leaving 6 bases between them. CDR3 residues: CASSFQGSNQPQHF. Written as DNA, the CDR3 is TGTGCCAGCAGCTTTCAGGGTAGCAATCAGCCCCAGCATTTT.

This clone was counted a single time. The chain uses TRBV9 and TRBJ2-2; no definite D call. Germline V gene lookup returns CDR1 SGDLS and CDR2 YYNGEE. The CDR3 extends over 13 amino acids. The V end was cut by 4 bases, the J end by 3 bases, with 7 bases between. In DNA form, the CDR3 reads TGTGCCAGCAGCCCAGACCACACCGGGGAGCTGTTTTTT. It specifies CASSPDHTGELFF.

This clone occurred once. The chain couples TRBV5-4 to TRBJ2-1; a weak D match, TRBD1 (5 bases). V lost 3 bases, J lost 8 bases, and 18 bases lay in between. Per germline, CDR1 SGHNT and CDR2 YYREEE (reference sequence). This CDR3 comprises 15 residues. This chain's CDR3 is CASSSRTNPSDEQFF. In nucleotides, the CDR3 is TGTGCCAGCAGCTCCCGGACAAACCCCTCAGATGAGCAGTTCTTC.

The rearrangement links TRBV30 to TRBJ2-7, with 10 bases that match TRBD2. Germline V gene sequence: CDR1 GTSNPN, CDR2 SVGIG (reference sequence). This CDR3 contains 15 residues. V gave up 5 bases and J gave up 0 bases; unmatched junction bases: 7. CDR3 residues: CAWRHLAGASYEQYF. CDR3 in DNA: TGTGCCTGGCGCCATCTAGCGGGAGCCTCCTACGAGCAGTACTTC.

V and J are TRBV9 and TRBJ2-5, with 8 bases identical to TRBD1. The V gene end was trimmed by 3 bases and the J gene end by 3 bases; junction bases not matched to a gene: 1. CDR3 length: 13 residues. Germline CDR1 is SGDLS and CDR2 is YYNGEE. The CDR3 sequence: CASSDRGEETQYF. The CDR3 DNA reads TGTGCCAGCAGCGACAGGGGGGAAGAGACCCAGTACTTC.

The chain couples TRBV30 to TRBJ2-1, with 7 nucleotides matching TRBD2. Per the germline V gene, CDR1 is GTSNPN and CDR2 is SVGIG (reference sequence). The J segment lost 6 bases and the V segment lost 2 bases, leaving 4 bases of the junction unmatched. This CDR3 has 13 amino acids. The CDR3 reads CAWSWASGNEQFF. The CDR3 DNA follows: TGTGCCTGGAGTTGGGCTAGCGGCAATGAGCAGTTCTTC. Drawing the rest from reference TRBV30 and TRBJ2-1, the complete variable domain is SQTIHQWPATLVQPVGSPLSLECTVEGTSNPNLYWYRQAAGRGLQLLFYSVGIGQISSEVPQNLSASRPQDRQFILSSKKLLLSDSGFYLCAWSWASGNEQFFGPGTRLTVL.

The chain uses TRBV10-3 and TRBJ2-7; D gene ambiguous. Germline values: CDR1 ENHRY, CDR2 SYGVKD. The CDR3 totals 15 residues. The V end was cut by 2 bases, the J end by 2 bases, with 13 bases between. The CDR3 sequence is CAISEMDGQTYEQYF. The CDR3 region has the DNA TGTGCCATCAGTGAGATGGACGGTCAGACCTACGAGCAGTACTTC.

The CDR3 region has the DNA TGCGCCAGCAGCTTCACCCTCCGGGACAGACCTGAAGCTTTCTTT. Translation: CASSFTLRDRPEAFF. The genes are TRBV5-1 and TRBJ1-1; TRBD1 aligns across 7 bases. CDR1 and CDR2 from the germline V gene are SGHRS and YFSETQ. With V trimmed by 2 bases and J by 6 bases, 10 bases remained unmatched. This CDR3 region has 15 residues. The full variable domain, in which reference TRBV5-1 and TRBJ1-1 provide the parts outside the CDR3, is KAGVTQTPRYLIKTRGQQVTLSCSPISGHRSVSWYQQTPGQGLQFLFEYFSETQRNKGNFPGRFSGRQFSNSRSEMNVSTLELGDSALYLCASSFTLRDRPEAFFGQGTRLTVV.

The genes are TRBV9 and TRBJ2-5, with a possible D match to TRBD2 (6 bases). V shed 3 bases and J shed 1 base, with 10 bases lying between them. This CDR3 comprises 14 residues. CDR1 SGDLS and CDR2 YYNGEE come from the germline V gene. CDR3 loop: CASSDGGGQETQYF. DNA for the CDR3: TGTGCCAGCAGCGACGGGGGAGGCCAAGAGACCCAGTACTTC.

This sequence joins TRBV2 and TRBJ2-4; D is undetermined. Per the germline V gene, CDR1 is SNHLY and CDR2 is FYNNEI. The CDR3 is 10 residues long. The V end was cut by 3 bases, the J end by 14 bases, with 8 bases between. The CDR3 spells CASSDTLKYF. CDR3 in DNA: TGTGCCAGCAGTGACACACTTAAGTACTTC.

The sample holds one count of this clone. V is TRBV28 and J is TRBJ2-7; TRBD1 aligns across 9 bases. Germline V gene sequence: CDR1 MDHEN, CDR2 SYDVKM. CDR3 size: 15 residues. The V segment lost 6 bases and the J segment 1 base; nucleotides outside the gene matches: 7. CDR3 coding DNA: TGTGCCAGCAGCAGGGACAGGGACCCATCCTACGAGCAGTACTTC. Its translation: CASSRDRDPSYEQYF.

The chain couples TRBV18 to TRBJ1-1, with TRBD1 as a possible D gene (6 bases). Germline loops: CDR1 KGHSH, CDR2 LQKENI. The CDR3 extends over 12 amino acids. With 3 bases removed from V and 10 bases from J, the gap between germline ends came to 12 bases. In DNA, the CDR3 is TGTGCCAGCTCACCTGGAGTACAGGGAGCTTTCTTT. Translating gives CASSPGVQGAFF.

This clone was seen only a few times. The rearrangement joins TRBV29-1 to TRBJ1-1; 8 bases map to TRBD1. The ends lost 3 bases at V and 7 bases at J; junction bases unmatched: 4. In germline, CDR1 is SQVTM, CDR2 ANQGSEA. The CDR3 is made up of 12 amino acids. DNA of the CDR3: TGCAGCGTTGATCAGGGGGCAAATGAAGCTTTCTTT. Translation: CSVDQGANEAFF.

The V gene is TRBV19, the J gene TRBJ2-2; no firm D call. Germline CDR1 LNHDA, CDR2 SQIVND (reference sequence). CDR3 length: 15 amino acids. V gave up 1 base and J gave up 2 bases, with 8 bases separating them. This chain's CDR3 is CASSIGIRNTGELFF. As DNA, the CDR3 is TGTGCCAGTAGTATAGGGATCCGCAACACCGGGGAGCTGTTTTTT.

This clone has a handful of counts. V and J are TRBV27 and TRBJ1-4, with D perhaps matching TRBD1 (6 bases). The CDR3 runs 15 residues. The germline V gene encodes CDR1 MNHEY and CDR2 SMNVEV (reference sequence). V was trimmed by 7 bases and J by 5 bases, leaving 17 bases between them. The CDR3 DNA follows: TGTGCCAGCATGGAAGGGCAGGGGATGAATGAAAAACTGTTTTTT. Translating it yields CASMEGQGMNEKLFF.